These 12 T cell receptor beta chains were sequenced from one sample in a study of blood T cell repertoires in COVID-19. TCRdb keeps only in-frame clones here, not all; method: immunoSEQ multiplex PCR. The sample lists 210,000 or so clones, 75% to 90% occurring once. The sequencing sample was made of peripheral blood. The source of these receptors is a human donor in a cohort sampled during active COVID-19.

This clone was seen more than once but under ten times. The V and J genes are TRBV7-9 and TRBJ2-7; no clear D gene. The CDR3 loop spans 14 amino acids. Germline V lookup: CDR1 SEHNR, CDR2 FQNEAQ (reference sequence). V was clipped by 1 base and J by 3 bases, with 10 bases between them. CDR3 sequence (DNA): TGTGCCAGCAGCTTAGGCGGCGGTAACTACGAGCAGTACTTC. This codes for CASSLGGGNYEQYF.

The chain links TRBV15 to TRBJ2-1; tentatively, D is TRBD2 (5 bases). The germline CDR1 and CDR2 sequences are LNHNV and YYDKDF (reference sequence). The ends were cut back, 9 bases at V and 1 base at J, with 19 bases in the middle. The CDR3 is 16 residues long. The CDR3 spells CATRGPLVGSYNEQFF. The CDR3 DNA reads as TGTGCCACTAGAGGGCCGCTGGTTGGGTCCTACAATGAGCAGTTCTTC.

The DNA of the CDR3 is TGTGCCAGCAGCTTACCGACAGGGGGTCAAGAGACCCAGTACTTC. Its protein is CASSLPTGGQETQYF. The genes are TRBV5-4 and TRBJ2-5; 9 positions agree with TRBD1. This CDR3 comprises 15 residues. The V gene's germline CDR1 is SGHNT and CDR2 YYREEE (reference sequence). V trimming: 2 bases; J trimming: 2 bases; junction bases outside the gene matches: 4.

V is TRBV28 and J is TRBJ2-4, with D possibly being TRBD1 (6 bases). From germline, CDR1 is MDHEN and CDR2 SYDVKM. The V end was cut by 5 bases, the J end by 1 base, with 12 bases between. The CDR3 extends over 15 amino acids. This chain's CDR3 is CASSPPGEAKNIQYF. CDR3 sequence (DNA): TGTGCCAGCAGTCCACCAGGGGAGGCCAAAAACATTCAGTACTTC.

The chain couples TRBV5-8 to TRBJ2-1, with D maybe TRBD1 (7 bases). The CDR3 runs to 16 residues. CDR1 is SGHTS, CDR2 YDEGEE, per germline. The germline V and J ends were trimmed by 6 bases and 5 bases, with 21 bases remaining between them. CDR3: CASTRGGGGYNNEQFF. As DNA, the CDR3 is TGTGCCAGCACCCGAGGAGGGGGCGGATATAACAATGAGCAGTTCTTC.

This clone was recorded once. V usage is TRBV27 and J usage is TRBJ2-1, with D possibly matching TRBD2 (5 bases). CDR1 and CDR2 from the germline V gene are MNHEY and SMNVEV (reference sequence). CDR3 length: 15 residues. V was pared by 3 bases and J by 4 bases, with 13 bases between. CDR3 coding DNA: TGTGCCAGCAGTTTGGACTTTCCCATATACAATGAGCAGTTCTTC. Its translation: CASSLDFPIYNEQFF.

J is TRBJ2-7 and V is TRBV7-9; tentatively, D is TRBD2 (5 bases). The V gene's germline CDR1 is SEHNR and CDR2 FQNEAQ (reference sequence). V was pared by 1 base and J by 5 bases, with 15 bases between. The CDR3 is 15 residues long. CDR3 sequence (DNA): TGTGCCAGCAGCTTAGAGGCGGCCCCCGGGGACGAGCAGTACTTC. Amino acids: CASSLEAAPGDEQYF.

Written as DNA, the CDR3 is TGTGCCACCCCCCAGCCACCAGGGCAGGAGCATTTT. Its translation: CATPQPPGQEHF. This rearrangement joins TRBV6-5 to TRBJ1-5, with D possibly matching TRBD1 (5 bases). The CDR3 consists of 12 residues. CDR1 and CDR2 from the germline V gene are MNHEY and SVGAGI. V was cut by 10 bases and J by 14 bases, with 21 bases left in between.

This clone occurred once. This chain links TRBV6-6 with TRBJ1-5, with TRBD1 identical over 7 bases. The V segment lost 4 bases and the J segment 0 bases; nucleotides outside the gene matches: 3. Per the germline V gene, CDR1 is MNHNY and CDR2 is SVGAGI (reference sequence). CDR3 size: 15 residues. In nucleotides, the CDR3 is TGTGCCAGCAGTTCGGGACAGCCTAGCAATCAGCCCCAGCATTTT. It yields the protein CASSSGQPSNQPQHF.

The V call is TRBV7-3, the J call TRBJ1-1; TRBD1 is a possible D gene (6 bases). The CDR3 has 14 residues. CDR1 is SGHTA, CDR2 FQGTGA, per germline. With 3 bases removed from V and 0 bases from J, the gap between germline ends came to 8 bases. The CDR3 reads CASSLDRVNTEAFF. CDR3 bases: TGTGCCAGCAGCTTGGACAGAGTGAACACTGAAGCTTTCTTT.

This clone has just a few counts. The J gene is TRBJ2-6, the V gene TRBV19; 12 nucleotides agree with TRBD2. With 10 bases clipped from V and 1 base from J, the junction kept 8 bases outside the gene matches. The CDR3 totals 17 residues. Germline V gene sequence: CDR1 LNHDA, CDR2 SQIVND (reference sequence). DNA for the CDR3: TGTGCCACGATGGGGACTAGCGGGCGATCTGGGGCCAACGTCCTGACTTTC. Its protein product is CATMGTSGRSGANVLTF.

This rearrangement joins TRBV5-1 to TRBJ1-2; 8 bases match TRBD1. V dropped 3 bases and J dropped 7; count of bases not matched to a gene: 5. Germline V gene sequence: CDR1 SGHRS, CDR2 YFSETQ. This CDR3 spans 13 amino acids. The CDR3 DNA is TGCGCCAGCAGCTCCAGGGGGCAGGTTGGCTACACCTTC. Protein sequence: CASSSRGQVGYTF.